This T cell receptor beta chain was found in a study of cytomegalovirus exposure and HLA in healthy donors. About the study: The roughly 120 validation repertoires used the same platform as the 650 to 850 first-cohort repertoires (as reported by a later analysis).

V dropped 6 bases and J dropped 5; count of bases not matched to a gene: 11. Germline CDR1 MNHNY, CDR2 SVGAGI (reference sequence). The CDR3 length is 15 residues. The method was immunoSEQ multiplex PCR; TCRdb's version includes in-frame clones alone and lacks a portion of them. The sample carries 150,000 to 200,000 clones, 95% to 97% recorded once. The donors were members of the roughly 130-subject validation cohort (separate from the approximately 670-subject first cohort). The V gene is TRBV6-6, the J gene TRBJ1-2; 8 nucleotides line up with TRBD1. Sample: PBMCs. The sequence was obtained from a woman aged 18-35 years in good health and CMV-seronegative. The chain's CDR3 is CASSPSQGGRYGYTF. CDR3 sequence (DNA): TGTGCCAGCAGCCCATCACAGGGGGGACGGTATGGCTACACCTTC.